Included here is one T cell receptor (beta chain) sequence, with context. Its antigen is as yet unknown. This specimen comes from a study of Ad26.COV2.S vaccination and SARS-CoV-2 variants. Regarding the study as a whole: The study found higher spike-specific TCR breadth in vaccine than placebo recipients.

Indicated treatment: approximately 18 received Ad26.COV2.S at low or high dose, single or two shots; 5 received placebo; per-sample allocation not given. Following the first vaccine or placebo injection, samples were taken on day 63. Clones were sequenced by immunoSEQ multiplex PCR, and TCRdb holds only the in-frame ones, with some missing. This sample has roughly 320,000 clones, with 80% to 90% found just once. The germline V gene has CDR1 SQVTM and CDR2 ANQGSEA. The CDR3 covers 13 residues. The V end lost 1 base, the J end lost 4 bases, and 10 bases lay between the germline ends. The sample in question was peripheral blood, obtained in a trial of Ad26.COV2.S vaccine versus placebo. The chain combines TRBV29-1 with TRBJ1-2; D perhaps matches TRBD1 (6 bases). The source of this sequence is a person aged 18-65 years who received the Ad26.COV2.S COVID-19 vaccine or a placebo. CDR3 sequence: CSVEGGRSYGYTF. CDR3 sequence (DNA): TGCAGCGTTGAAGGGGGGCGCAGCTATGGCTACACCTTC.